This T cell receptor (beta chain) was found in a study of blood T cell repertoires in COVID-19. Across the whole study: The United States, Italy and Spain provided the acute and convalescent COVID-19 samples. Sample material is recorded as cDNA or gDNA derived from T cells, B-cell-depleted T cells, or PBMCs.

Original methodology: Amplification of reference gene primers provided the estimated nucleated cell counts. Sequenced by immunoSEQ multiplex PCR; TCRdb stores in-frame clones only, minus some. The V and J calls and the clone size are those of that table, but D and trimming were determined from the DNA. In the table there are roughly 40,000 clones, roughly 85% of which are singletons. The sequence came from a man between 35 and 55 years old with active COVID-19. The source material was peripheral blood.

In DNA form, the CDR3 reads TGTGCCAGCAGTCCAGGTGCCCGCCAGTATATGAACACTGAAGCTTTCTTT. It specifies CASSPGARQYMNTEAFF. The rearrangement links TRBV6-2 or TRBV6-3 to TRBJ1-1; D ambiguous. CDR1 is MNHEY, CDR2 SVGEGT, per germline. V was pared by 5 bases and J by 0 bases, with 19 bases between. The CDR3 spans 17 residues.